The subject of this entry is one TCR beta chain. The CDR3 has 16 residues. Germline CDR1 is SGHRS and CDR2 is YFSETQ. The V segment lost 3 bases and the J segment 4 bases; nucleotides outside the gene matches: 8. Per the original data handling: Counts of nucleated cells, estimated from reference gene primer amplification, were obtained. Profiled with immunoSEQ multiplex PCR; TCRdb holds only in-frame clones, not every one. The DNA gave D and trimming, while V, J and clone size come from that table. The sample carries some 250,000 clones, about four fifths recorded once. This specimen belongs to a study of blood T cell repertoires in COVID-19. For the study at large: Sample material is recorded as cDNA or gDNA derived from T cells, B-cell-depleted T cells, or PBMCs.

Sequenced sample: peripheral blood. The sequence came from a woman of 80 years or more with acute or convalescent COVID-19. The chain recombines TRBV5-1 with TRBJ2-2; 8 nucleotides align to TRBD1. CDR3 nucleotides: TGCGCCAGCAGCTCCCAGGGGGCTGTGGGCACCGGGGAGCTGTTTTTT. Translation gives CASSSQGAVGTGELFF.